This passage covers 27 T cell receptor beta chains from one sample sequenced in a study of blood T cells in healthy people across ages. A second PCR, run for 7 to 11 cycles, used a sample-barcoded 5' primer plus a J-beta primer mix. Via MiXCR, TCRdb re-called the 5' RACE reads, giving one row per CDR3 protein. The sample has roughly 1.7 million distinct CDR3 sequences; around 36% are singletons. The sequenced sample consisted of blood. These receptors were taken from a woman under 40 in good health.

This chain links TRBV4-1 with TRBJ1-4, with 8 nucleotides matching TRBD1. CDR1 and CDR2 from the germline V gene are MGHRA and YSYEKL. The CDR3 length is 15 residues. V was pared by 2 bases and J by 4 bases, with 3 bases of the junction left unmatched. The CDR3 coding sequence is TGCGCCAGCAGCCAACAGGACAGGGTTAATGAAAAACTGTTTTTT. It is translated as CASSQQDRVNEKLFF.

This clonotype was observed a few times. This sequence joins TRBV7-6 and TRBJ2-2, with 12 bases fitting TRBD2. Unmatched junction bases numbered 16, after V lost 5 bases and J lost 3 bases. This CDR3 region has 20 residues. The germline gives CDR1 SGHVS, CDR2 FNYEAQ. The CDR3 sequence is CASSREFRLAGELDTGELFF. The CDR3 DNA is TGTGCCAGCAGCCGCGAGTTTAGACTAGCGGGAGAGTTGGACACCGGGGAGCTGTTTTTT.

This clonotype was seen more than once but under ten times. The chain carries TRBV20-1 and TRBJ2-3, with 8 positions matching TRBD2. V gave up 6 bases and J gave up 7 bases; unmatched junction bases: 15. Germline V gene sequence: CDR1 DFQATT, CDR2 SNEGSKA (reference sequence). The CDR3 has 15 amino acids. The CDR3 coding sequence is TGCAGTGCAGAGTGGAGTAGCGGGATGGGGTATACGCAGTATTTT. It codes for CSAEWSSGMGYTQYF.

The chain is built from TRBV5-5 and TRBJ1-2, with no clear D. The CDR3 runs 13 residues. V lost 3 bases to trimming and J lost 8 bases, with 14 bases between them. Germline V gene lookup returns CDR1 SGHKS and CDR2 YYEKEE (reference sequence). CDR3 in DNA: TGTGCCAGCAGCTCCCAAGGGTTCAGCGGCTACACCTTC. This gives the protein CASSSQGFSGYTF.

This chain links TRBV7-9 with TRBJ1-2, with TRBD1 identical over 7 bases. The V gene's germline CDR1 is SEHNR and CDR2 FQNEAQ (reference sequence). The trim removed 4 bases at V and 10 bases at J, leaving 6 bases unmatched. The CDR3 is 12 amino acids. As DNA, the CDR3 is TGTGCCAGCAGCTCTGGGGACAGCATCTACACCTTC. Translation: CASSSGDSIYTF.

The V call is TRBV2, the J call TRBJ2-7; possible D gene TRBD1, 5 bases. The CDR3 loop spans 14 amino acids. Germline V gives CDR1 SNHLY, CDR2 FYNNEI. Trimming removed 5 bases at V and 4 bases at J, with 15 bases between. For the CDR3, the DNA is TGTGCCAGCAGTTTAATGGGGCAGGCTTACGAGCAGTACTTC. It yields the protein CASSLMGQAYEQYF.

The gene calls are TRBV6-1 and TRBJ2-7; possible D gene TRBD1, 5 bases. Germline V lookup: CDR1 MNHNS, CDR2 SASEGT. The CDR3 consists of 13 residues. V lost 5 bases and J lost 2, with 10 bases in between. CDR3 nucleotides: TGTGCCAGCAGTTCGACAGTAGCCTACGAGCAGTACTTC. Its protein product is CASSSTVAYEQYF.

This chain joins TRBV30 and TRBJ2-3; D uncertain. Germline lookup yields CDR1 GTSNPN and CDR2 SVGIG (reference sequence). This CDR3 is 12 amino acids long. V lost 3 bases and J lost 4, with 8 bases in between. The CDR3 coding sequence is TGTGCCTGGAGGAGAGATGCAGATACGCAGTATTTT. It translates to CAWRRDADTQYF.

This clonotype was seen many times. The chain uses TRBV4-2 and TRBJ2-5, with D perhaps TRBD2 (6 bases). Germline-derived CDR1 and CDR2 are LGHNA and YNFKEQ. V lost 0 bases to trimming and J lost 0 bases, with 14 bases between them. The CDR3 totals 17 residues. This CDR3 reads CASSQEGTGANQETQYF. CDR3 bases: TGTGCCAGCAGCCAAGAGGGCACGGGAGCGAACCAAGAGACCCAGTACTTC.

The rearrangement links TRBV4-1 to TRBJ1-1; 9 nucleotides match TRBD1. This CDR3 has 13 amino acids. Germline V gives CDR1 MGHRA, CDR2 YSYEKL. Losses at the gene ends were 6 bases for V and 7 bases for J; bases not matched to a gene: 6. The CDR3 coding sequence is TGCGCCAGCAGGGCTACAGGGGGCATTGAAGCTTTCTTT. Its translation: CASRATGGIEAFF.

The genes are TRBV29-1 and TRBJ1-5; 10 positions agree with TRBD1. This CDR3 is built from 16 residues. The J segment lost 0 bases and the V segment lost 7 bases, leaving 9 bases of the junction unmatched. CDR1 SQVTM and CDR2 ANQGSEA come from the germline V gene. CDR3: CSDPGQGRYSNQPQHF. The CDR3 DNA reads as TGCAGCGATCCGGGACAGGGGCGTTATAGCAATCAGCCCCAGCATTTT.

The chain recombines TRBV10-3 with TRBJ2-5, with 10 bases that match TRBD1. V shed 5 bases and J 4 bases; nucleotides not matched to a gene: 7. Germline CDR1 is ENHRY and CDR2 is SYGVKD. The CDR3 loop spans 15 amino acids. The CDR3 sequence: CAISRGQGRGETQYF. In DNA, the CDR3 is TGTGCCATCAGTCGGGGACAGGGGAGAGGAGAGACCCAGTACTTC.

This sequence joins TRBV2 and TRBJ1-2, with D possibly TRBD1 on 6 matching bases. Germline V CDR1 and CDR2: SNHLY, FYNNEI. V dropped 6 bases and J dropped 1 base, with 12 bases sitting between them. The CDR3 totals 14 residues. The CDR3 sequence: CASRHRVDNYGYTF. CDR3 DNA sequence: TGTGCCAGCAGGCACAGGGTGGATAACTATGGCTACACCTTC.

The table lists this clonotype with a few counts. A junction end diverges from the germline sequence, so it may reflect a read error. The chain employs TRBV5-6 and TRBJ2-3, with 12 positions matching TRBD1. The germline gives CDR1 SGHDT, CDR2 YYEEEE. CDR3 length equals 16 residues. CDR3 coding DNA: TGTGTCAGCAGCTTGGCGGGACAGGGGGCCGGAGATACGCAGTATTTT. It specifies CVSSLAGQGAGDTQYF.

The chain recombines TRBV18 with TRBJ2-7, with TRBD1 matching 9 bases. The CDR3 totals 13 residues. The J segment lost 3 bases and the V segment lost 8 bases, leaving 5 bases of the junction unmatched. CDR1 and CDR2 from the germline V gene are KGHSH and LQKENI. The CDR3 nucleotides are TGTGCCAGCCCCCCGACAGGGGGCTACGAGCAGTACTTC. Protein sequence: CASPPTGGYEQYF. The whole variable domain, remainder taken from reference TRBV18 and TRBJ2-7, is NAGVMQNPRHLVRRRGQEARLRCSPMKGHSHVYWYRQLPEEGLKFMVYLQKENIIDESGMPKERFSAEFPKEGPSILRIQQVVRGDSAAYFCASPPTGGYEQYFGPGTRLTVT.

This clonotype was detected a few times. This may be a read error, as it is one base from a much larger clone. The chain is built from TRBV6-1 and TRBJ2-5, with TRBD2 matching over 7 bases. J gave up 0 bases and V 5 bases, and 6 bases lay outside the gene matches. CDR1 and CDR2 from the germline V gene are MNHNS and SASEGT. The CDR3 consists of 15 residues. CDR3 DNA: TGTGCCAGCAGTACTACTAGCGAGGACCAAGAGACCCAGTACTTC. As protein: CASSTTSEDQETQYF.

This clonotype was seen more than once but under ten times. V usage is TRBV12-3 or TRBV12-4 and J usage is TRBJ2-1; 8 bases line up with TRBD1. The CDR3 runs 15 residues. The ends lost 5 bases at V and 5 bases at J; junction bases unmatched: 8. The CDR3 loop reads CASSLGTGSHNEQFF. The CDR3 coding sequence is TGTGCCAGCAGTCTCGGGACAGGTAGTCACAATGAGCAGTTCTTC.

This clonotype was seen more than once but under ten times. The V call is TRBV6-4, the J call TRBJ2-7; D not certain. Trimming shortened V by 2 bases and J by 6 bases, and 8 bases separated the two germline ends. Germline loops: CDR1 MRHNA, CDR2 SNTAGT. CDR3 length: 12 residues. CDR3 nucleotide sequence: TGTGCCAGCAGTGACGGGCAGGCCGAGCAGTACTTC. Translated: CASSDGQAEQYF.

This rearrangement joins TRBV29-1 to TRBJ2-1; the D call may be TRBD1 or TRBD2 (5 bases each). Trimming took 7 bases from V and 9 from J, leaving 13 bases between them. This CDR3 is built from 11 residues. Germline V gives CDR1 SQVTM, CDR2 ANQGSEA. In nucleotides, the CDR3 is TGCAGCGGAGGACGGGGCGTTGAGCAGTTCTTC. As protein: CSGGRGVEQFF.

This clonotype was observed a single time. The CDR3 nucleotides read TGTGCCAGCAGTGAAGCGCTTAATCGGTACAATGAGCAGTTCTTC. The encoded protein is CASSEALNRYNEQFF. The chain combines TRBV2 with TRBJ2-1; D unresolved. Germline V gene data show CDR1 as SNHLY and CDR2 as FYNNEI. This CDR3 is built from 15 residues. Trimming took 0 bases from V and 4 from J, leaving 10 bases between them.

This chain's CDR3 is CASSQHYSYEQYF. CDR3 DNA: TGCGCCAGCAGCCAACATTACTCCTACGAGCAGTACTTC. The chain is built from TRBV4-1 and TRBJ2-7; D ambiguous. From germline, CDR1 is MGHRA and CDR2 YSYEKL. Deletions cut 2 bases from V and 0 bases from J, with 5 bases between. The CDR3 has 13 residues.

The chain joins TRBV5-1 to TRBJ1-1; D is ambiguous. Germline V CDR1 and CDR2: SGHRS, YFSETQ. The CDR3 runs to 14 residues. Between the trimmed V and J ends, which lost 4 bases and 1 base, there was a span of 11 bases. CDR3 protein: CASSTRPTNTEAFF. Here the CDR3 DNA reads TGCGCCAGCAGCACACGCCCCACGAACACTGAAGCTTTCTTT.

This clonotype was counted many times. The rearrangement uses TRBV29-1 and TRBJ2-3; TRBD1 agrees at 10 bases. In germline, CDR1 is SQVTM, CDR2 ANQGSEA. This CDR3 has 14 amino acids. Trimming cost V 8 bases and J 3 bases; bases outside gene matches: 8. The CDR3 coding sequence is TGCAGCTCCTGGACAGGGGGAAAAACAGATACGCAGTATTTT. Its protein product is CSSWTGGKTDTQYF.

This clonotype was seen once. The J gene is TRBJ2-5, the V gene TRBV2; a possible D gene is TRBD1 (6 bases). This CDR3 has 16 amino acids. The V end was cut by 3 bases, the J end by 11 bases, with 25 bases between. Germline CDR1 SNHLY, CDR2 FYNNEI. CDR3 DNA sequence: TGTGCCAGCAGTGATGTTGGCAGGGGCGCCGGGCATGAGCAGTACTTC. Protein sequence: CASSDVGRGAGHEQYF.

This clonotype appeared once. V gene TRBV10-3 combines with J gene TRBJ2-1; D is uncertain. In germline, CDR1 is ENHRY, CDR2 SYGVKD. This CDR3 region has 15 residues. Trimming stripped 2 bases from V and 0 bases from J, with 8 bases between. The CDR3, as DNA: TGTGCCATCAGTGAGGCGGTGGACTCCTACAATGAGCAGTTCTTC. This gives the protein CAISEAVDSYNEQFF.

V gene TRBV7-2 combines with J gene TRBJ2-1; 7 bases fit TRBD1. CDR1 and CDR2 (germline): SGHTA, FQGNSA. The ends lost 5 bases at V and 5 bases at J; junction bases unmatched: 9. The CDR3 extends over 15 amino acids. CDR3 sequence reads: CASSPPTGKHNEQFF. The CDR3 bases are TGTGCCAGCAGCCCCCCGACAGGGAAGCACAATGAGCAGTTCTTC.

The chain joins TRBV3-1 to TRBJ2-7; D not certain. Trimming took off 4 bases at V and 13 bases at J, with 14 bases between the two ends. CDR1 and CDR2 from the germline V gene are LGHDT and YNNKEL (reference sequence). The length of the CDR3 is 11 residues. The CDR3 DNA sequence: TGTGCCAGCAGCCTCGGTGGATGGTTATACTTC. It specifies CASSLGGWLYF.